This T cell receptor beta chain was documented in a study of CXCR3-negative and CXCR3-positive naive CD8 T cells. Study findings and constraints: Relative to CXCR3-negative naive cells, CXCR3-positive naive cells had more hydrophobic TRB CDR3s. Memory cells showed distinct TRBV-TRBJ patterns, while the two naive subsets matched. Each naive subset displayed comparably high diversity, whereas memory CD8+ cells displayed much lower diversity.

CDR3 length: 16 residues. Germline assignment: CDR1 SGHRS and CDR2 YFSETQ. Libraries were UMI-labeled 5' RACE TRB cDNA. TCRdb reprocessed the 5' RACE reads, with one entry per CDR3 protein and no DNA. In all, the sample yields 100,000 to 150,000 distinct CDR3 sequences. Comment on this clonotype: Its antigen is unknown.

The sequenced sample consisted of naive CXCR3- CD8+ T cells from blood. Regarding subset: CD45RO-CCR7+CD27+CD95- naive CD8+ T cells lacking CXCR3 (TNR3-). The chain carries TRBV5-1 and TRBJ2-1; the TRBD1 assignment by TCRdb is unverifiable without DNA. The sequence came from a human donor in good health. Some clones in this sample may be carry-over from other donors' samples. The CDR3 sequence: CASSSIGQGAYNEQFF.